The 14 T cell receptor beta chains presented below share a single source sample, sequenced in a study of vaccination and CD4 T cells after COVID-19. For these TCRs, the target antigens are not known. The Oncomine TCR Beta short-read assay was what sequenced the DNA obtained from cultured CD4+ T cells. Using its own MiXCR run on the PCR reads, TCRdb lists one record per CDR3 protein. The sample lists 25,000 to 30,000 distinct CDR3 sequences, less than 45% seen once, with about 5% in the top ten. Time point given: late sampling 161 to 241 days after vaccination in three convalescent patients. Treatment denoted: approximately 9-day PBMC culture with coronavirus spike peptide pools or control peptides (ViraFEST assay). Sequencing used CD4+ T cells from blood, cultured in vitro, obtained about 7 months after SARS-CoV-2 vaccination. Receptors were obtained from a human donor who had recovered from COVID-19.

The chain links TRBV7-2 to TRBJ1-6; D is uncertain. The CDR3 runs to 17 residues. V was trimmed by 1 base and J by 3 bases, leaving 13 bases between them. Germline V CDR1 and CDR2: SGHTA, FQGNSA. CDR3 coding DNA: TGTGCCAGCAGCTTAGATGGAAGGAACATCTATAATTCACCCCTCCACTTT. This encodes CASSLDGRNIYNSPLHF.

The chain has TRBV7-3 and TRBJ2-3; TRBD2 matches at 11 bases. Trimming at V came to 3 bases and at J to 6 bases, leaving 5 bases not matched to a gene. CDR1 and CDR2 from the germline V gene are SGHTA and FQGTGA. The CDR3 has 15 residues. CDR3 sequence: CASSLGTSGGDTQYF. The CDR3 DNA follows: TGTGCCAGCAGCTTGGGGACTAGCGGTGGCGATACGCAGTATTTT.

The V gene is TRBV6-1, the J gene TRBJ2-1; either TRBD1 or TRBD2 may fit D (6 bases each). The germline V gene encodes CDR1 MNHNS and CDR2 SASEGT. The V gene lost 6 bases and the J gene lost 6 bases, with 18 bases spanning the gap. CDR3 length: 15 residues. The CDR3 loop reads CASRDPRTGANEQFF. CDR3 DNA sequence: TGTGCCAGCAGGGATCCGCGGACGGGGGCCAATGAGCAGTTCTTC.

The chain recombines TRBV24-1 with TRBJ2-1; D is unclear. The length of the CDR3 is 13 residues. V was pared by 1 base and J by 3 bases, with 3 bases between. In germline, CDR1 is KGHDR, CDR2 SFDVKD. The CDR3 here is CATSDFNYNEQFF. The DNA for the CDR3 is TGTGCCACCAGTGATTTCAACTACAATGAGCAGTTCTTC.

This clonotype turned up a few times. The V and J genes are TRBV6-1 and TRBJ2-7, with D possibly matching TRBD2 (5 bases). Trimming pared 3 bases from V and 5 bases from J, leaving 17 bases between. The CDR3 runs 15 residues. Looked up from germline, CDR1 is MNHNS and CDR2 is SASEGT. As DNA, the CDR3 is TGTGCCAGCAGTGATCCCGGACTGGGGAAAAACGAGCAGTACTTC. The encoded protein is CASSDPGLGKNEQYF.

This clonotype was detected only once. The V gene is TRBV28, the J gene TRBJ2-3, with 9 nucleotides matching TRBD1. Germline V gene sequence: CDR1 MDHEN, CDR2 SYDVKM. Trimming removed 6 bases from V and 6 bases from J; junction bases left unmatched: 13. The CDR3 covers 16 residues. The CDR3 DNA reads TGTGCCAGCAGCCCTAACCCCGGGACAGGGAGGGATACGCAGTATTTT. Amino acid sequence: CASSPNPGTGRDTQYF.

The CDR3 region is CASSRDVKTQYF. CDR3 nucleotide sequence: TGTGCCAGCAGCCGGGACGTAAAGACCCAGTACTTC. The V call is TRBV28, the J call TRBJ2-5; D is perhaps TRBD1 or TRBD2 (5 bases each). V was cut by 6 bases and J by 6 bases, with 11 bases left in between. The germline V gene encodes CDR1 MDHEN and CDR2 SYDVKM. The CDR3 is 12 amino acids.

V and J are TRBV20-1 and TRBJ2-1, with 9 bases matching TRBD2. The CDR3 loop spans 20 amino acids. Germline CDR1 is DFQATT and CDR2 is SNEGSKA (reference sequence). Trimming cost V 1 base and J 5 bases; bases outside gene matches: 21. The DNA for the CDR3 is TGCAGTGCTAGAGCTTCTAGGGGACTAGCTGTTGCCGTGGTGGACAATGAGCAGTTCTTC. Its translation is CSARASRGLAVAVVDNEQFF.

This clonotype was observed a single time. The rearrangement joins TRBV12-3 or TRBV12-4 to TRBJ1-5, with a tentative D call TRBD1 (6 bases). The CDR3 is 16 residues long. V lost 6 bases to trimming and J lost 0 bases, with 15 bases between them. CDR3: CASREQGSYSNQPQHF. CDR3 DNA sequence: TGTGCCAGCAGGGAACAGGGTTCCTATAGCAATCAGCCCCAGCATTTT.

There are a few counts of this clonotype. The chain combines TRBV28 with TRBJ1-5; D perhaps matches TRBD1 (6 bases). CDR1 and CDR2 (germline): MDHEN, SYDVKM. The CDR3 length is 16 residues. Trimming shortened V by 6 bases and J by 2 bases, and 17 bases separated the two germline ends. CDR3 loop: CASSDPRGHGNQPQHF. CDR3 nucleotides: TGTGCCAGCAGCGACCCCCGGGGGCACGGCAATCAGCCCCAGCATTTT.

This clonotype has only a few counts. The CDR3 reads CSAYTSGRGNTQYF. The CDR3 coding sequence is TGCAGTGCTTACACTAGCGGGAGGGGAAATACGCAGTATTTT. The V call is TRBV20-1, the J call TRBJ2-3; 13 bases match TRBD2. The CDR3 is made up of 14 amino acids. Trimming removed 5 bases from V and 7 bases from J; junction bases left unmatched: 6. Germline V gives CDR1 DFQATT, CDR2 SNEGSKA (reference sequence).

The chain combines TRBV20-1 with TRBJ2-3; a possible D gene is TRBD1 (5 bases). V was cut by 5 bases and J by 0 bases, with 15 bases left in between. The CDR3 spans 15 residues. Per the germline V gene, CDR1 is DFQATT and CDR2 is SNEGSKA (reference sequence). CDR3 sequence (DNA): TGCAGTGCTGGAAAGGGGTCCGTCAGCACAGATACGCAGTATTTT. Translating gives CSAGKGSVSTDTQYF.

The V call is TRBV27, the J call TRBJ1-5; the D is unclear. Trimming pared 5 bases from V and 6 bases from J, leaving 17 bases between. The CDR3 consists of 15 residues. Germline V gives CDR1 MNHEY, CDR2 SMNVEV (reference sequence). The CDR3 bases are TGTGCCAGCAGTCCAACCTTGGATCGTTTTCAGCCCCAGCATTTT. It codes for CASSPTLDRFQPQHF.

V and J are TRBV4-2 and TRBJ2-3; 7 bases fit TRBD2. The junction had 3 bases not matched to a gene; V was cut back by 4 bases and J by 2 bases. This CDR3 is built from 14 residues. Germline CDR1 LGHNA, CDR2 YNFKEQ. The CDR3, as DNA: TGTGCCAGCAGCCCCGGACTAGTCACAGATACGCAGTATTTT. This translates into CASSPGLVTDTQYF.